The clone carrying this T cell receptor beta chain was recorded at least ten times. The data were taken from a study of T cells in Graves' hyperthyroidism and ophthalmopathy. Researchers amplified the TCR beta CDR3 regions from RNA transcripts. A set of HTBI primers served as the primers for a first-round RT-PCR of the TCR CDR3. Via MiXCR, TCRdb re-called the multiplex PCR reads, giving one row per CDR3 protein. Of some 600,000 distinct CDR3 sequences listed, 11% to 15% are singletons. V was shortened by 5 bases and J by 7 bases, with 11 bases between the two germline ends. CDR3 length: 11 amino acids. Germline-derived CDR1 and CDR2 are DFQATT and SNEGSKA (reference sequence).

The sequencing sample was made of blood. V and J are TRBV20-1 and TRBJ1-1; D is possibly TRBD1 (6 bases). This sequence was found in a woman aged 25 to 45 with Graves' hyperthyroidism that later progressed to Graves' ophthalmopathy. CDR3 sequence reads: CSARGQHEAFF. In DNA, the CDR3 is TGCAGTGCTCGTGGACAGCATGAAGCTTTCTTT.